A single sample gave rise to the 17 T cell receptor beta chains below, sequenced in a study of T cell changes during pregnancy in multiple sclerosis. Clones were sequenced by immunoSEQ multiplex PCR, and TCRdb holds only the in-frame ones, with some missing. The sample lists around 96,000 clones, about 93% occurring once. The source was peripheral blood, collected after pregnancy. These receptors originate from a female donor in good health, enrolled as a control in a pregnancy study.

The gene calls are TRBV10-2 and TRBJ2-7; TRBD1 aligns across 12 bases. This CDR3 spans 15 amino acids. The junction had 12 bases not matched to a gene; V was cut back by 8 bases and J by 7 bases. Germline CDR1 and CDR2: WSHSY and SAAADI. CDR3: CASRARPGQGAEQYF. The CDR3 DNA reads TGCGCCAGCCGCGCTAGGCCGGGACAGGGGGCAGAGCAGTACTTC.

The chain uses TRBV28 and TRBJ2-1, with 10 nucleotides matching TRBD2. CDR3 length: 15 amino acids. Germline V CDR1 and CDR2: MDHEN, SYDVKM. J gave up 8 bases and V 5 bases, and 9 bases lay outside the gene matches. The CDR3 protein is CASSPPLAGTDEQFF. For the CDR3, the DNA is TGTGCCAGCAGTCCACCACTAGCGGGAACCGATGAGCAGTTCTTC.

This clone was observed once. V gene TRBV21-1 combines with J gene TRBJ1-2; the table's D call, TRBD1, has no DNA check behind it. TRBV21-1 is listed as a pseudogene. The CDR3 totals 16 residues. CDR3 residues: CATPKAGGWMRYGYTF. In nucleotides, the CDR3 is TGTGCCACCCCTAAGGCAGGGGGCTGGATGAGGTATGGCTACACCTTC.

The CDR3 DNA reads TGCGCCAGCAGCCTGACGGGACAGGGGGTGGATGGCTACACCTTC. Its translation: CASSLTGQGVDGYTF. The rearrangement joins TRBV5-1 to TRBJ1-2; TRBD1 agrees at 11 bases. Trimming cost V 4 bases and J 6 bases; bases outside gene matches: 8. The CDR3 is 15 residues long. Germline V gives CDR1 SGHRS, CDR2 YFSETQ.

This clone occurred a few times. Within the sample, other DNA sequences also encode this same CDR3. The chain carries TRBV4-1 and TRBJ2-7, with 11 nucleotides matching TRBD2. V was clipped by 4 bases and J by 3 bases; unmatched bases: 5. The CDR3 covers 15 residues. Germline loops: CDR1 MGHRA, CDR2 YSYEKL. The CDR3 loop reads CASSPRTSGYYEQYF. The CDR3 DNA is TGCGCCAGCAGCCCGCGGACTAGCGGGTACTACGAGCAGTACTTC.

The V call is TRBV5-1, the J call TRBJ1-1, with D perhaps matching TRBD1 (6 bases). The CDR3 runs to 14 residues. CDR1 and CDR2 from the germline V gene are SGHRS and YFSETQ. V was trimmed by 4 bases and J by 4 bases, leaving 14 bases between them. CDR3 in amino acids: CASSRRGGGTEAFF. The CDR3 DNA reads TGCGCCAGCAGCCGTAGGGGGGGTGGCACTGAAGCTTTCTTT. The complete variable domain, with remaining parts taken from reference TRBV5-1 and TRBJ1-1, reads KAGVTQTPRYLIKTRGQQVTLSCSPISGHRSVSWYQQTPGQGLQFLFEYFSETQRNKGNFPGRFSGRQFSNSRSEMNVSTLELGDSALYLCASSRRGGGTEAFFGQGTRLTVV.

J is TRBJ2-5 and V is TRBV28, with 14 nucleotides matching TRBD2. Per germline, CDR1 MDHEN and CDR2 SYDVKM. With V trimmed by 2 bases and J by 3 bases, 5 bases remained unmatched. The CDR3 length is 17 residues. CDR3 residues: CASSLRGTSGSEETQYF. CDR3 in DNA: TGTGCCAGCAGTTTAAGGGGGACTAGCGGGAGTGAAGAGACCCAGTACTTC.

V is TRBV19 and J is TRBJ1-2; 10 bases are shared with TRBD1. The CDR3 loop spans 13 amino acids. J lost 4 bases, V lost 6 bases, and 2 bases had no gene match. Germline V gene sequence: CDR1 LNHDA, CDR2 SQIVND (reference sequence). The CDR3 sequence is CASRGQGSYGYTF. The CDR3 bases are TGTGCCAGTAGGGGACAGGGGTCCTATGGCTACACCTTC.

J is TRBJ2-7 and V is TRBV5-5; D gene ambiguous. With 0 bases removed from V and 5 bases from J, the gap between germline ends came to 12 bases. The CDR3 covers 14 residues. Germline CDR1 SGHKS, CDR2 YYEKEE (reference sequence). The CDR3 DNA reads as TGTGCCAGCAGCTTGGAAACAATGTACCACGAGCAGTACTTC. Its protein is CASSLETMYHEQYF. The full variable domain, rest sourced from reference TRBV5-5 and TRBJ2-7, is DAGVTQSPTHLIKTRGQQVTLRCSPISGHKSVSWYQQVLGQGPQFIFQYYEKEERGRGNFPDRFSARQFPNYSSELNVNALLLGDSALYLCASSLETMYHEQYFGPGTRLTVT.

This chain uses TRBV5-1 with TRBJ2-1; 11 bases fit TRBD2. The CDR3 sequence is 17 residues long. The junction had 9 bases not matched to a gene; V was cut back by 3 bases and J by 4 bases. In germline, CDR1 is SGHRS, CDR2 YFSETQ. The chain's CDR3 is CASSSERRLAGYNEQFF. CDR3 DNA sequence: TGCGCCAGCAGCTCCGAACGACGACTAGCGGGGTACAATGAGCAGTTCTTC.

The chain uses TRBV28 and TRBJ2-7; D may be TRBD2 (6 bases). Trimming took 8 bases from V and 3 from J, leaving 11 bases between them. The CDR3 is 12 amino acids. CDR1 is MDHEN, CDR2 SYDVKM, per germline. The CDR3 region has the DNA TGTGCCAGCGGAGGGCTTCTCTACGAGCAGTACTTC. This codes for CASGGLLYEQYF.

The chain carries TRBV5-1 and TRBJ2-1; tentative D call: TRBD1 (6 bases). V was clipped by 3 bases and J by 6 bases, with 19 bases between them. This CDR3 has 16 residues. CDR1 and CDR2 (germline): SGHRS, YFSETQ. CDR3 amino acids: CASSSSPALGGNEQFF. Here the CDR3 DNA reads TGCGCCAGCAGCTCGTCCCCGGCCTTAGGGGGCAATGAGCAGTTCTTC.

The chain joins TRBV5-1 to TRBJ1-4, with TRBD1 as a possible D gene (5 bases). The CDR3 is 14 residues long. Germline loops: CDR1 SGHRS, CDR2 YFSETQ. V lost 5 bases to trimming and J lost 3 bases, with 11 bases between them. CDR3 residues: CASRWGPPNEKLFF. The CDR3 bases are TGCGCCAGCAGGTGGGGCCCCCCTAATGAAAAACTGTTTTTT.

This sequence joins TRBV28 and TRBJ1-2, with 8 bases fitting TRBD1. Germline CDR1 is MDHEN and CDR2 is SYDVKM. CDR3 length equals 13 residues. V lost 8 bases and J lost 7; bases outside the gene matches: 9. CDR3 coding DNA: TGTGCCAGCGGTCTGGGGCAGGGGGCTGGCTACACCTTC. Amino acids: CASGLGQGAGYTF.

The chain joins TRBV30 to TRBJ2-3, with D possibly TRBD2 on 6 matching bases. Per germline, CDR1 GTSNPN and CDR2 SVGIG (reference sequence). This CDR3 comprises 14 residues. V was cut by 0 bases and J by 6 bases, with 13 bases left in between. Here the CDR3 DNA reads TGTGCCTGGAGTGTATTATGGAGCGGGGATACGCAGTATTTT. It yields the protein CAWSVLWSGDTQYF.

The genes are TRBV5-1 and TRBJ2-3, with 10 bases aligning to TRBD2. With V trimmed by 3 bases and J by 1 base, 11 bases remained unmatched. The CDR3 covers 18 residues. The V gene's germline CDR1 is SGHRS and CDR2 YFSETQ. The CDR3 nucleotides read TGCGCCAGCAGCTCTGGACTAAGCGGGAGGGGTGGCACAGATACGCAGTATTTT. Translating it yields CASSSGLSGRGGTDTQYF.

The chain couples TRBV6-1 to TRBJ2-3; no reliable D call. The germline V gene encodes CDR1 MNHNS and CDR2 SASEGT. The CDR3 contains 13 residues. Trimming removed 6 bases from V and 2 bases from J, with 9 bases in between. The CDR3 is CASSRVLTDTQYF. The CDR3 DNA reads TGTGCCAGCAGCCGGGTGCTCACAGATACGCAGTATTTT.